This TCR beta chain was captured by sequencing in a study of CD8+ T cells in alopecia areata. Study results and limitations: With patients, TCR sharing proved less clear than in mice, a difference possibly related to HLA. The study found higher clonality in lesional than normal scalp, especially in alopecia totalis/universalis.

In germline, CDR1 is MNHEY, CDR2 SMNVEV (reference sequence). This CDR3 has 15 residues. Trimming took off 5 bases at V and 0 bases at J, with 11 bases between the two ends. Remarks on this clone: Its specificity is not known.

Alopecia areata patients had lesional scalp punch biopsies and peripheral blood taken from them. TCR sequencing used cDNA made by reverse transcription of extracted RNA. Assay: immunoSEQ multiplex PCR; the TCRdb copy retains only in-frame clones and omits some. In the table there are about 100,000 clones, over 55% of which are singletons. The sample was NKG2D-low CD8+ T cells sorted from blood. The sequence was obtained from a human donor with alopecia areata. The chain couples TRBV27 to TRBJ1-5; D not certain. The CDR3 nucleotides read TGTGCCAGCAGTCCCGAGCAGTATAGCAATCAGCCCCAGCATTTT. Translation gives CASSPEQYSNQPQHF.